The 31 T cell receptor beta chains in this list originate from one sample, sequenced in a study of T cell changes during pregnancy in multiple sclerosis. TCRdb keeps only in-frame clones here, not all; method: immunoSEQ multiplex PCR. The sample carries about 51,000 clones, 93% recorded once. The source material was peripheral blood, sampled in the second trimester of pregnancy. All receptors come from a female donor with multiple sclerosis, enrolled in a pregnancy study.

The chain recombines TRBV19 with TRBJ1-5; D remains ambiguous. The germline V gene encodes CDR1 LNHDA and CDR2 SQIVND (reference sequence). The V gene lost 5 bases and the J gene lost 0 bases, with 14 bases spanning the gap. This CDR3 contains 16 residues. DNA of the CDR3: TGTGCCAGTAGTGAAGGAAGGAGGTATAGCAATCAGCCCCAGCATTTT. This encodes CASSEGRRYSNQPQHF.

The V and J genes are TRBV28 and TRBJ1-4; a weak D match, TRBD1 (5 bases). The CDR3 length is 15 residues. V lost 5 bases, J lost 0 bases, and 10 bases lay in between. Germline-derived CDR1 and CDR2 are MDHEN and SYDVKM. CDR3 in DNA: TGTGCCAGCAGTAGAGACAGTGCAACTAATGAAAAACTGTTTTTT. Encoded protein: CASSRDSATNEKLFF.

The chain is built from TRBV6-5 and TRBJ1-1; D gene uncertain. The germline V gene encodes CDR1 MNHEY and CDR2 SVGAGI. The CDR3 spans 14 residues. With 0 bases removed from V and 7 bases from J, the gap between germline ends came to 12 bases. CDR3 region: CASSYSTGVVEAFF. As DNA, the CDR3 is TGTGCCAGCAGTTACTCGACCGGGGTTGTTGAAGCTTTCTTT.

CDR3 DNA: TGTGCCAGTAATATTGGGGCTAGCGGGAGAGAAGAGACCCAGTACTTC. Translated: CASNIGASGREETQYF. The chain couples TRBV19 to TRBJ2-5, with TRBD2 identical over 10 bases. V shed 7 bases and J 3 bases; nucleotides not matched to a gene: 11. The CDR3 spans 16 residues. The germline V gene encodes CDR1 LNHDA and CDR2 SQIVND (reference sequence).

The rearrangement links TRBV7-2 to TRBJ2-4, with 7 bases lining up with TRBD1. Per germline, CDR1 SGHTA and CDR2 FQGNSA. J gave up 1 base and V 1 base, and 4 bases lay outside the gene matches. The CDR3 has 16 residues. The CDR3 spells CASSLVTGVAKNIQYF. For the CDR3, the DNA is TGTGCCAGCAGCTTAGTTACAGGGGTGGCCAAAAACATTCAGTACTTC. Filled out from reference TRBV7-2 and TRBJ2-4, the complete variable domain reads GAGVSQSPSNKVTEKGKDVELRCDPISGHTALYWYRQSLGQGLEFLIYFQGNSAPDKSGLPSDRFSAERTGGSVSTLTIQRTQQEDSAVYLCASSLVTGVAKNIQYFGAGTRLSVL.

The chain joins TRBV5-4 to TRBJ2-7; D may be TRBD1 (6 bases). The CDR3 loop spans 15 amino acids. Deletions cut 0 bases from V and 4 bases from J, with 14 bases between. Germline V gives CDR1 SGHNT, CDR2 YYREEE (reference sequence). The CDR3 DNA follows: TGTGCCAGCAGCTTGGCCCCACAACAGGGTTACGAGCAGTACTTC. It translates to CASSLAPQQGYEQYF. Full variable domain (outside the CDR3, taken from reference TRBV5-4 and TRBJ2-7): ETGVTQSPTHLIKTRGQQVTLRCSSQSGHNTVSWYQQALGQGPQFIFQYYREEENGRGNFPPRFSGLQFPNYSSELNVNALELDDSALYLCASSLAPQQGYEQYFGPGTRLTVT.

CDR3 sequence: CASSPQGADGYTF. Here the CDR3 DNA reads TGCGCCAGCAGCCCTCAGGGGGCCGATGGCTACACCTTC. V usage is TRBV5-1 and J usage is TRBJ1-2; 8 bases map to TRBD1. This CDR3 contains 13 residues. The V and J ends lost 4 bases and 6 bases, in that order; junction bases with no gene match: 5. Per the germline V gene, CDR1 is SGHRS and CDR2 is YFSETQ.

The V gene is TRBV29-1, the J gene TRBJ2-7; TRBD1 matches 7 bases. Germline V gives CDR1 SQVTM, CDR2 ANQGSEA. This CDR3 contains 15 residues. Trimming cost V 4 bases and J 2 bases; bases outside gene matches: 11. The CDR3 DNA sequence: TGCAGCGTTGTTGCCCGGGAAGGGGGCCCCTACGAGCAGTACTTC. As protein: CSVVAREGGPYEQYF.

This clone has just one count. The chain has TRBV4-1 and TRBJ2-1, with 13 positions matching TRBD2. V lost 1 base to trimming and J lost 0 bases; unmatched junction nucleotides: 9. This CDR3 region has 20 residues. Germline lookup yields CDR1 MGHRA and CDR2 YSYEKL. This CDR3 is CASSQAPGLAGSSSYNEQFF. The CDR3, as DNA: TGCGCCAGCAGCCAAGCCCCGGGACTAGCGGGATCAAGCTCCTACAATGAGCAGTTCTTC.

V gene TRBV4-1 combines with J gene TRBJ2-2; 7 nucleotides agree with TRBD1. V trimming: 10 bases; J trimming: 3 bases; junction bases outside the gene matches: 5. The germline CDR1 and CDR2 sequences are MGHRA and YSYEKL. This CDR3 region has 13 residues. Written as DNA, the CDR3 is TGCGCCACCCAGGGGGTAGACACCGGGGAGCTGTTTTTT. As protein: CATQGVDTGELFF.

The rearrangement joins TRBV29-1 to TRBJ2-5; 10 bases are shared with TRBD1. The CDR3 runs 17 residues. Looked up from germline, CDR1 is SQVTM and CDR2 is ANQGSEA. With V trimmed by 4 bases and J by 4 bases, 15 bases remained unmatched. In DNA form, the CDR3 reads TGCAGCGTTGGAACATGGGACAGGGGAGGTTTAGGAGAGACCCAGTACTTC. Translating it yields CSVGTWDRGGLGETQYF. Drawing the rest from reference TRBV29-1 and TRBJ2-5, the complete variable domain is SAVISQKPSRDICQRGTSLTIQCQVDSQVTMMFWYRQQPGQSLTLIATANQGSEATYESGFVIDKFPISRPNLTFSTLTVSNMSPEDSSIYLCSVGTWDRGGLGETQYFGPGTRLLVL.

A single count supports this clone. This chain joins TRBV5-1 and TRBJ2-4, with TRBD2 matching 8 bases. V gave up 3 bases and J gave up 0 bases; unmatched junction bases: 2. Germline values: CDR1 SGHRS, CDR2 YFSETQ. This CDR3 spans 15 amino acids. CDR3: CASSWGLEAKNIQYF. CDR3 DNA sequence: TGCGCCAGCAGCTGGGGACTAGAAGCCAAAAACATTCAGTACTTC.

V is TRBV7-6 and J is TRBJ1-6; the D is unclear. V gave up 4 bases and J gave up 7 bases, with 14 bases separating them. Germline values: CDR1 SGHVS, CDR2 FNYEAQ. This CDR3 has 15 residues. CDR3 in DNA: TGTGCCAGCAGCTCTAATAGGGAGGAGAATTCACCCCTCCACTTT. Translated: CASSSNREENSPLHF.

This chain uses TRBV19 with TRBJ1-2, with 9 bases fitting TRBD1. This CDR3 spans 16 amino acids. V was pared by 4 bases and J by 3 bases, with 9 bases of the junction left unmatched. Germline values: CDR1 LNHDA, CDR2 SQIVND (reference sequence). DNA for the CDR3: TGTGCCAGTAGTAGGCGGACAGGGGTTGCGGACTATGGCTACACCTTC. Translated: CASSRRTGVADYGYTF.

The gene calls are TRBV28 and TRBJ2-1; D might be TRBD2 (5 bases). The CDR3 runs to 21 residues. The germline gives CDR1 MDHEN, CDR2 SYDVKM. V was clipped by 7 bases and J by 0 bases, with 31 bases between them. Here the CDR3 reads CASNLRRRVGLPSSSYNEQFF. The CDR3 DNA reads TGTGCCAGCAACCTTCGACGGCGGGTAGGCCTCCCATCAAGCTCCTACAATGAGCAGTTCTTC.

CDR3 sequence: CASKDRVYNEQFF. The CDR3 region has the DNA TGTGCCAGCAAGGACAGGGTCTACAATGAGCAGTTCTTC. The chain uses TRBV7-6 and TRBJ2-1; TRBD1 matches 8 bases. Germline V gene sequence: CDR1 SGHVS, CDR2 FNYEAQ. V was clipped by 7 bases and J by 3 bases; unmatched bases: 2. This CDR3 has 13 residues.

The J gene is TRBJ2-1, the V gene TRBV7-9; 7 bases agree with TRBD2. CDR3 length equals 14 residues. From germline, CDR1 is SEHNR and CDR2 FQNEAQ (reference sequence). After removal of 5 bases from V and 7 bases from J, the junction contained 8 bases not matched to a gene. The CDR3 DNA reads as TGTGCCAGCAGCGCAGGGAGGGCCGGGAATGAGCAGTTCTTC. Encoded protein: CASSAGRAGNEQFF.

The chain combines TRBV19 with TRBJ1-1, with a tentative D call TRBD1 (5 bases). V was cut by 2 bases and J by 6 bases, with 10 bases left in between. Germline V gene data show CDR1 as LNHDA and CDR2 as SQIVND (reference sequence). This CDR3 has 13 amino acids. For the CDR3, the DNA is TGTGCCAGTAGTATAAAGGGGAGGTCTGAAGCTTTCTTT. This codes for CASSIKGRSEAFF.

The rearrangement uses TRBV28 and TRBJ1-1, with 9 bases lining up with TRBD1. The length of the CDR3 is 14 residues. Germline V lookup: CDR1 MDHEN, CDR2 SYDVKM. With V trimmed by 5 bases and J by 5 bases, 6 bases remained unmatched. Here the CDR3 reads CASSLDRGDTEAFF. As DNA, the CDR3 is TGTGCCAGCAGTCTGGACAGGGGTGATACTGAAGCTTTCTTT.

The chain employs TRBV30 and TRBJ1-3, with D possibly being TRBD1 (6 bases). The CDR3 totals 14 residues. Deletions cut 5 bases from V and 8 bases from J, with 19 bases between. The germline CDR1 and CDR2 sequences are GTSNPN and SVGIG (reference sequence). DNA of the CDR3: TGTGCCTGGGGGACCCTCCTAGGGGGGGACACCATATATTTT. This sequence encodes CAWGTLLGGDTIYF.

To note about this clone: The sample has other DNA sequences that encode this CDR3 too. V is TRBV5-1 and J is TRBJ2-5; TRBD2 matches at 7 bases. Looked up from germline, CDR1 is SGHRS and CDR2 is YFSETQ. CDR3 length equals 14 residues. Losses at the gene ends were 5 bases for V and 5 bases for J; bases not matched to a gene: 9. CDR3 loop: CASSPGGGTETQYF. CDR3 DNA: TGCGCCAGCAGTCCCGGCGGGGGAACGGAGACCCAGTACTTC.

The chain carries TRBV4-1 and TRBJ1-1; no clear D gene. Per germline, CDR1 MGHRA and CDR2 YSYEKL. V was trimmed by 0 bases and J by 1 base, leaving 9 bases between them. The CDR3 sequence is 15 residues long. The CDR3 sequence: CASSQDSMANTEAFF. The CDR3 DNA is TGCGCCAGCAGCCAAGATTCAATGGCGAACACTGAAGCTTTCTTT.

The chain is built from TRBV30 and TRBJ1-2, with D possibly being TRBD1 (6 bases). Germline V gene sequence: CDR1 GTSNPN, CDR2 SVGIG (reference sequence). The CDR3 has 13 amino acids. Trimming pared 4 bases from V and 2 bases from J, leaving 11 bases between. CDR3 protein: CAWTGDRNYGYTF. Here the CDR3 DNA reads TGTGCCTGGACAGGAGACAGGAACTATGGCTACACCTTC.

This chain's CDR3 is CASSKSTGPRREQYF. CDR3 sequence (DNA): TGCGCCAGCAGCAAATCCACAGGGCCTAGAAGGGAGCAGTACTTC. V is TRBV5-1 and J is TRBJ2-7; D perhaps matches TRBD1 (6 bases). CDR3 length: 15 residues. The V gene lost 4 bases and the J gene lost 7 bases, with 21 bases spanning the gap. Germline V gene sequence: CDR1 SGHRS, CDR2 YFSETQ.

This clone appeared a single time. The CDR3 spells CASSELVGQGHYEQYF. CDR3 DNA sequence: TGTGCCAGCAGTGAGCTAGTGGGGCAGGGCCATTACGAGCAGTACTTC. The chain couples TRBV6-1 to TRBJ2-7; weak D call: TRBD1 (5 bases). Germline-derived CDR1 and CDR2 are MNHNS and SASEGT. CDR3 length: 16 residues. The V and J ends lost 3 bases and 4 bases respectively, with 19 bases between them.

Turning to this clone: The junction and the germline gene differ at one end; a read error may be behind it. J is TRBJ2-7 and V is TRBV7-8; 13 bases are shared with TRBD2. Germline CDR1 and CDR2: SGHVS and FQNEAQ. This CDR3 has 19 residues. The CDR3 DNA follows: TGTGCCAGCAGCCGTTTCCGGACTAGCGGGAGAAATGGTATCTACGAACAGTACTTC. Protein: CASSRFRTSGRNGIYEQYF.

This clone has only one observation. The genes are TRBV6-4 and TRBJ2-3; TRBD1 aligns across 12 bases. This CDR3 contains 15 residues. Trimming cost V 6 bases and J 4 bases; bases outside gene matches: 5. Germline lookup yields CDR1 MRHNA and CDR2 SNTAGT. CDR3 in DNA: TGTGCCAGCAGCGCCGGGACAGGGGGCGCAGATACGCAGTATTTT. Translating gives CASSAGTGGADTQYF.

The chain couples TRBV7-9 to TRBJ2-3; TRBD2 matches 9 bases. The CDR3 is 15 residues long. J gave up 2 bases and V 4 bases, and 4 bases lay outside the gene matches. CDR1 is SEHNR, CDR2 FQNEAQ, per germline (reference sequence). This CDR3 reads CASSSLAGYTDTQYF. The CDR3 DNA sequence: TGTGCCAGCAGCTCCCTAGCGGGGTACACAGATACGCAGTATTTT.

This clone showed up just once. This chain connects TRBV9 to TRBJ1-2; 9 positions match TRBD1. CDR1 is SGDLS and CDR2 is YYNGEE in the germline V gene. Trimming cost V 0 bases and J 4 bases; bases outside gene matches: 7. The CDR3 is 16 amino acids. For the CDR3, the DNA is TGTGCCAGCAGCGTAGGGGACAGGGTAGGGGGCTATGGCTACACCTTC. Amino acid sequence: CASSVGDRVGGYGYTF.

This chain joins TRBV10-3 and TRBJ1-2; the match to TRBD1 covers 8 bases. Losses at the gene ends were 2 bases for V and 3 bases for J; bases not matched to a gene: 5. The CDR3 is 15 residues long. The V gene's germline CDR1 is ENHRY and CDR2 SYGVKD. This CDR3 reads CAISETTGGDYGYTF. Written as DNA, the CDR3 is TGTGCCATCAGTGAGACAACAGGGGGGGACTATGGCTACACCTTC.

The V call is TRBV13, the J call TRBJ2-2, with 7 nucleotides matching TRBD1. Germline V gene sequence: CDR1 PRHDT, CDR2 FYEKMQ (reference sequence). The V and J ends lost 6 bases and 1 base, in that order; junction bases with no gene match: 5. The CDR3 sequence is 15 residues long. The chain's CDR3 is CASSPGQLNTGELFF. The CDR3 coding sequence is TGTGCCAGCAGTCCGGGACAGTTGAACACCGGGGAGCTGTTTTTT.